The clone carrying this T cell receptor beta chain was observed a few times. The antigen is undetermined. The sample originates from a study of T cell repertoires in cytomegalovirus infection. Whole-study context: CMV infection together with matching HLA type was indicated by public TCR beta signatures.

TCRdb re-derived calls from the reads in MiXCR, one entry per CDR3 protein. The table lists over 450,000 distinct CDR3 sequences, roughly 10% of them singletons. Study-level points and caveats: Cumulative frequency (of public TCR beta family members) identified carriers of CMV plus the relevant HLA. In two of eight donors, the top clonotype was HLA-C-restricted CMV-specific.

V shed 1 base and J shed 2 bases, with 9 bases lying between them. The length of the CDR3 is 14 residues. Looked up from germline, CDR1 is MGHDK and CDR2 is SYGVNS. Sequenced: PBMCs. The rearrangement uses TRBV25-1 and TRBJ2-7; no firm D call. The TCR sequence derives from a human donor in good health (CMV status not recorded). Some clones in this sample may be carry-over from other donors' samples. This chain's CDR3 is CASSESGSAYEQYF. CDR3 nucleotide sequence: TGTGCCAGCAGTGAATCGGGCAGCGCCTACGAGCAGTACTTC.